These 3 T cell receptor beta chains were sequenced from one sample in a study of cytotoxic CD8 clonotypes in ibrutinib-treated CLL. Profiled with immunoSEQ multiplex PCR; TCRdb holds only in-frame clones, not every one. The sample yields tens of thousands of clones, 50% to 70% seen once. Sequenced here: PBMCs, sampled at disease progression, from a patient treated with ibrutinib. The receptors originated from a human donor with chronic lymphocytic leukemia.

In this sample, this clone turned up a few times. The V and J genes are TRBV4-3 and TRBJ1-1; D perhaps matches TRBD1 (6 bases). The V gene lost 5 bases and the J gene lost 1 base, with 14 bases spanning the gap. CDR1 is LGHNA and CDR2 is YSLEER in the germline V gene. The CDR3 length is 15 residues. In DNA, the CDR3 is TGCGCCAGCAGCACCGTGGGACACCCGAACACTGAAGCTTTCTTT. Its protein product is CASSTVGHPNTEAFF.

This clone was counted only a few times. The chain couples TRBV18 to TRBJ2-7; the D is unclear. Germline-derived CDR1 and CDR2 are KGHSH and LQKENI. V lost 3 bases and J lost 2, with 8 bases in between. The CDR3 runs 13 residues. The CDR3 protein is CASSPPATYEQYF. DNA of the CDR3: TGTGCCAGCTCACCGCCAGCAACCTACGAGCAGTACTTC. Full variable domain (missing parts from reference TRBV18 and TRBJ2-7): NAGVMQNPRHLVRRRGQEARLRCSPMKGHSHVYWYRQLPEEGLKFMVYLQKENIIDESGMPKERFSAEFPKEGPSILRIQQVVRGDSAAYFCASSPPATYEQYFGPGTRLTVT.

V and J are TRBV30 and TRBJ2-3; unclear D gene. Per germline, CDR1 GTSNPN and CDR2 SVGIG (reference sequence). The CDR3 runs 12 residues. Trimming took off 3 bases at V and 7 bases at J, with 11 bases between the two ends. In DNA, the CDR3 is TGTGCCTGGAGAGATGGATTCAATACGCAGTATTTT. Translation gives CAWRDGFNTQYF.